This TCR beta chain was recovered during a study of blood T cell repertoires in COVID-19. The assay was immunoSEQ multiplex PCR, and TCRdb's table has in-frame clones only and misses some. The table lists 200,000 to 250,000 clones, about 87% of them singletons. Germline V gene sequence: CDR1 SGHNT, CDR2 YENEEA. The ends were cut back, 2 bases at V and 5 bases at J, with 15 bases in the middle. CDR3 length: 16 amino acids. In this sample, this clone turned up once. Input material: PBMCs or T cells enriched from blood (not recorded which). This receptor was identified in a woman in her twenties or thirties with acute COVID-19. The chain recombines TRBV11-3 with TRBJ2-2; a weak D match, TRBD1 (6 bases). The CDR3 DNA sequence: TGTGCCAGCAGCTTATGGGCAGGGGCAGGGACCGGGGAGCTGTTTTTT. Protein: CASSLWAGAGTGELFF.